This TCR beta chain is from a study of blood T cell repertoires in COVID-19. In the authors' workflow: Reference gene primer amplification gave estimated nucleated cell counts. Sequencing used immunoSEQ multiplex PCR; TCRdb keeps in-frame clones, though not all of them. V and J calls and clone size follow that table, whereas D and trimming were derived from the DNA. This table holds roughly 200,000 clones, 85% found once. This clone appeared a few times. In assigning cohorts, the study relied on participant-reported clinical history. Trimming removed 0 bases at V and 3 bases at J, with 6 bases between. The CDR3 spans 14 residues. Germline V lookup: CDR1 MNHEY, CDR2 SVGEGT.

The chain carries TRBV6-2 or TRBV6-3 and TRBJ2-1; D uncertain. The source is a man in his forties who had recovered from COVID-19. The sequenced sample was PBMCs or T cells enriched from blood (not recorded which). The CDR3 spells CASSYSGGYNEQFF. CDR3 nucleotides: TGTGCCAGCAGTTACTCTGGCGGCTACAATGAGCAGTTCTTC.